One and the same sample provided the 7 T cell receptor beta chains below, sequenced in a study of prognosis after radiotherapy for stage I lung cancer. Genomic DNA yielded TCR beta CDR3, amplified by two-round multiplex PCR. Gene-specific primers for each TRBV and TRBJ gene drove first-round PCR. TCRdb fed the multiplex PCR reads into MiXCR, producing one record per CDR3 protein. The data hold roughly 23,000 distinct CDR3 sequences, with about 40% observed a single time. Specimen: PBMCs, collected before or after stereotactic body radiation therapy (not recorded which). All receptors derive from a donor older than 45 with non-small cell lung cancer.

Turning to this clonotype: It differs at one base from a far larger clone, so likely a read error. V is TRBV6-2 or TRBV6-3 and J is TRBJ1-1; D is unresolved. V was cut by 6 bases and J by 10 bases, with 15 bases left in between. The CDR3 extends over 12 amino acids. In germline, CDR1 is MNHEY, CDR2 SVGEGT. As DNA, the CDR3 is TGTGCCAGCAGGTATCCTGGTTTCCGAGCTTTCTTT. Encoded protein: CASRYPGFRAFF.

The V and J genes are TRBV4-2 and TRBJ1-6; the D gene is possibly TRBD1 (6 bases). With 0 bases removed from V and 11 bases from J, the gap between germline ends came to 14 bases. CDR3 length: 15 amino acids. CDR1 is LGHNA and CDR2 is YNFKEQ in the germline V gene. CDR3: CASSQDNVGGPPLHF. In DNA, the CDR3 is TGTGCCAGCAGCCAAGATAATGTGGGGGGCCCACCCCTCCACTTT.

This clonotype came up many times. This chain connects TRBV6-5 to TRBJ1-5, with TRBD1 matching over 7 bases. Germline lookup yields CDR1 MNHEY and CDR2 SVGAGI. V shed 3 bases and J 4 bases; nucleotides not matched to a gene: 3. The CDR3 loop spans 14 amino acids. This CDR3 reads CASSYDRVNQPQHF. The DNA of the CDR3 is TGTGCCAGCAGTTATGACAGGGTAAATCAGCCCCAGCATTTT.

This clonotype was detected ten times or more. The chain has TRBV5-1 and TRBJ2-3; 7 nucleotides align to TRBD1. The CDR3 is 15 amino acids. From germline, CDR1 is SGHRS and CDR2 YFSETQ. The V and J ends lost 4 bases and 5 bases, in that order; junction bases with no gene match: 10. The DNA of the CDR3 is TGCGCCAGCAGCCAGGGGCCGAGACAGGGAGATACGCAGTATTTT. This encodes CASSQGPRQGDTQYF.

A few counts support this clonotype. One end of the junction fails to match germline, which may point to a read error. The chain is built from TRBV5-1 and TRBJ2-5, with 9 bases identical to TRBD2. This CDR3 has 17 amino acids. Germline-derived CDR1 and CDR2 are SGHRS and YFSETQ. CDR3 region: CDSSPGVAGVGIETQYF. The CDR3 DNA is TGCGACAGCAGCCCCGGAGTAGCGGGAGTAGGGATAGAGACCCAGTACTTC.

This clonotype has at least ten counts. The chain employs TRBV12-3 or TRBV12-4 and TRBJ2-2, with a tentative D call TRBD2 (7 bases). The length of the CDR3 is 14 residues. The V end was cut by 3 bases, the J end by 7 bases, with 12 bases between. The DNA of the CDR3 is TGTGCCAGCAGTTTGGGGGGGCCAAGCGGGGAGCTGTTTTTT. This translates into CASSLGGPSGELFF.

This clonotype was counted at least ten times. The chain is built from TRBV24-1 and TRBJ2-3; D ambiguous. V was shortened by 7 bases and J by 5 bases, with 9 bases between the two germline ends. From germline, CDR1 is KGHDR and CDR2 SFDVKD. This CDR3 region has 12 residues. CDR3 protein: CATSDSIDTQYF. CDR3 DNA: TGTGCCACCAGCGACTCAATAGATACGCAGTATTTT.